Following are 6 T cell receptor beta chains from one sample sequenced in a study of cytomegalovirus exposure and HLA in healthy donors. The repertoire was sequenced with immunoSEQ multiplex PCR; TCRdb's copy has only in-frame clones and lacks some. The sample holds 100,000 to 150,000 clones, about 88% seen once. Material: PBMCs. These receptors were obtained from a woman aged 18-35 years in good health and CMV-seronegative.

In nucleotides, the CDR3 is TGTGCCAGCAGCCTAGGGACAGCAGCTGCAACTAATGAAAAACTGTTTTTT. Its protein is CASSLGTAAATNEKLFF. The chain is built from TRBV4-2 and TRBJ1-4; 7 bases align to TRBD1. The germline V gene encodes CDR1 LGHNA and CDR2 YNFKEQ. The CDR3 loop spans 17 amino acids. V lost 4 bases to trimming and J lost 0 bases; unmatched junction nucleotides: 8.

The chain uses TRBV29-1 and TRBJ1-1; a possible D gene is TRBD1 (6 bases). CDR1 and CDR2 from the germline V gene are SQVTM and ANQGSEA. The CDR3 has 13 residues. V lost 3 bases to trimming and J lost 5 bases, with 13 bases between them. CDR3 amino acids: CSVEGTKGTEAFF. In DNA form, the CDR3 reads TGCAGCGTTGAGGGGACAAAGGGAACTGAAGCTTTCTTT.

Regarding this clone: The identical CDR3 is also encoded by other nucleotide sequences in the sample. The chain joins TRBV18 to TRBJ2-5, with D perhaps TRBD1 (5 bases). Trimming removed 2 bases from V and 2 bases from J, with 6 bases in between. The germline V gene has CDR1 KGHSH and CDR2 LQKENI. The CDR3 covers 13 residues. The DNA of the CDR3 is TGTGCCAGCTCACCAGCAGGGCAAGAGACCCAGTACTTC. Protein sequence: CASSPAGQETQYF.

V is TRBV27 and J is TRBJ2-7; perhaps TRBD1 as D (5 bases). The germline CDR1 and CDR2 sequences are MNHEY and SMNVEV (reference sequence). Trimming shortened V by 0 bases and J by 6 bases, and 9 bases separated the two germline ends. This CDR3 spans 13 amino acids. CDR3 DNA: TGTGCCAGCAGTTTATCTGGGGCGCCCGAGCAGTACTTC. Its translation is CASSLSGAPEQYF.

CDR3 in amino acids: CASSQGSGLYEQYF. CDR3 in DNA: TGCGCCAGCAGCCAAGGGTCAGGGCTCTACGAGCAGTACTTC. J is TRBJ2-7 and V is TRBV4-1, with D possibly being TRBD1 (5 bases). CDR3 length equals 14 residues. Germline V gene sequence: CDR1 MGHRA, CDR2 YSYEKL. V dropped 1 base and J dropped 3 bases, with 10 bases sitting between them.

The chain's CDR3 is CASSLLTGNRDEQYF. The CDR3 bases are TGCGCCAGCAGCTTGCTCACAGGGAATCGCGACGAGCAGTACTTC. The chain uses TRBV5-1 and TRBJ2-7; D possibly corresponds to TRBD1 (6 bases). Germline V gene data show CDR1 as SGHRS and CDR2 as YFSETQ. Trimming took off 1 base at V and 5 bases at J, with 16 bases between the two ends. This CDR3 has 15 amino acids.